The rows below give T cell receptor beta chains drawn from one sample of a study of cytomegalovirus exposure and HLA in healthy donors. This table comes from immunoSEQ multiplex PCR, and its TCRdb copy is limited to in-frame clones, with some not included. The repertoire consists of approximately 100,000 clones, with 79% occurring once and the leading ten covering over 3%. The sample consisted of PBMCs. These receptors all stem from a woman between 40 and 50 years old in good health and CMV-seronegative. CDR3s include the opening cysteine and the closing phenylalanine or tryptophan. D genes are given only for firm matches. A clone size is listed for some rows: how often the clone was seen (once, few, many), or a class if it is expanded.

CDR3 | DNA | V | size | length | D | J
CAWSTGVGNQPQHF | TGTGCCTGGAGTACAGGGGTCGGCAATCAGCCCCAGCATTTT | TRBV30 | . | 14 | TRBD1 | TRBJ1-5
CAPRGGRRSSYEQYF | TGTGCTCCAAGGGGGGGCCGAAGGAGCTCCTACGAGCAGTACTTC | TRBV12-5 | once | 15 | . | TRBJ2-7
CASSVGGGGGGEQFF | TGTGCCAGCAGCGTAGGAGGCGGGGGGGGAGGTGAGCAGTTCTTC | TRBV9 | . | 15 | TRBD2 | TRBJ2-1
CASSPNGGYGYTF | TGTGCCAGCAGTCCCAACGGCGGCTATGGCTACACCTTC | TRBV28 | . | 13 | . | TRBJ1-2
CASSLGLQETQYF | TGTGCCAGCAGCCTGGGACTGCAAGAGACCCAGTACTTC | TRBV7-2 | . | 13 | . | TRBJ2-5
CASSTGVEGHF | TGTGCCAGCAGTACAGGGGTGGAAGGGCATTTT | TRBV28 | . | 11 | TRBD1 | TRBJ1-5
CAWSGREKYGYTF | TGTGCCTGGAGCGGCAGGGAAAAATATGGCTACACCTTC | TRBV30 | . | 13 | . | TRBJ1-2
CASSATTGTEAFF | TGTGCCAGCAGTGCCACGACAGGCACTGAAGCTTTCTTT | TRBV6-4 | . | 13 | . | TRBJ1-1
CASSQPGSMNTEAFF | TGTGCCAGCAGTCAACCGGGGTCTATGAACACTGAAGCTTTCTTT | TRBV28 | . | 15 | . | TRBJ1-1
CATSRDLSGSELFF | TGTGCCACCAGCAGAGATCTCAGCGGATCCGAACTGTTTTTT | TRBV15 | . | 14 | . | TRBJ1-4
CASSSTGRHYEQYF | TGTGCCAGCAGTTCGACAGGGCGCCACTACGAGCAGTACTTC | TRBV28 | . | 14 | TRBD1 | TRBJ2-7
CASSLETGGGYEQYF | TGTGCCAGCTCACTGGAAACAGGGGGCGGGTACGAGCAGTACTTC | TRBV18 | few | 15 | TRBD1 | TRBJ2-7
CASSPVTDSSYNSPLHF | TGTGCCAGCAGCCCCGTGACTGACAGCTCCTATAATTCACCCCTCCACTTT | TRBV28 | . | 17 | . | TRBJ1-6
CAIAGTGADTQYF | TGTGCCATTGCCGGGACAGGGGCAGATACGCAGTATTTT | TRBV19 | . | 13 | TRBD1 | TRBJ2-3
CASSPPGAEAFF | TGTGCCAGCAGCCCTCCGGGGGCTGAAGCTTTCTTT | TRBV28 | . | 12 | . | TRBJ1-1
CSASGSWDSITYEQYF | TGCAGCGCGTCGGGGTCCTGGGACAGCATTACCTACGAGCAGTACTTC | TRBV29-1 | . | 16 | TRBD1 | TRBJ2-7
CSVGDRIGGYTF | TGCAGCGTTGGGGACAGGATCGGCGGCTACACCTTC | TRBV29-1 | . | 12 | TRBD1 | TRBJ1-2
CASSRYNEQFF | TGTGCCAGCAGCAGGTACAATGAGCAGTTCTTC | TRBV6-5 | few | 11 | . | TRBJ2-1
CASTPGYKTDTQYF | TGTGCCAGCACCCCGGGATACAAAACAGATACGCAGTATTTT | TRBV7-2 | . | 14 | . | TRBJ2-3
CASSFHLGTRQNEKLFF | TGTGCCAGCAGCTTTCACCTTGGGACACGCCAAAATGAAAAACTGTTTTTT | TRBV7-2 | . | 17 | . | TRBJ1-4
CASSGTSGSLISYNEQFF | TGTGCCAGCAGCGGGACTAGCGGGAGCCTGATCTCCTACAATGAGCAGTTCTTC | TRBV5-5 | . | 18 | TRBD2 | TRBJ2-1
CASSYPGSPNYGYTF | TGTGCCAGCAGTTATCCGGGGTCTCCTAACTATGGCTACACCTTC | TRBV28 | once | 15 | . | TRBJ1-2
CASSFGRGYEQYF | TGTGCCAGCAGTTTCGGACGGGGGTACGAGCAGTACTTC | TRBV27 | . | 13 | . | TRBJ2-7
CSFKREVYNEQFF | TGCAGCTTTAAGCGGGAGGTTTACAATGAGCAGTTCTTC | TRBV29-1 | . | 13 | TRBD2 | TRBJ2-1
CASSYRQSTGELFF | TGTGCCAGCAGCTACCGACAGAGCACCGGGGAGCTGTTTTTT | TRBV5-4 | . | 14 | . | TRBJ2-2
CASSASSGRYQETQYF | TGTGCCAGCAGCGCCTCTAGCGGGAGGTACCAAGAGACCCAGTACTTC | TRBV9 | . | 16 | TRBD2 | TRBJ2-5
CASDPGQSYEQYF | TGTGCCTCCGACCCGGGACAGTCCTACGAGCAGTACTTC | TRBV5-5 | . | 13 | TRBD1 | TRBJ2-7
CASSRDSGEKLFF | TGTGCCAGTAGTCGGGACAGCGGGGAAAAACTGTTTTTT | TRBV19 | . | 13 | TRBD1 | TRBJ1-4
CASSLGGEGTEAFF | TGTGCCAGCAGCTTGGGCGGCGAGGGCACTGAAGCTTTCTTT | TRBV5-4 | . | 14 | . | TRBJ1-1
CASSGEMNTEAFF | TGTGCCAGCAGTGGAGAGATGAACACTGAAGCTTTCTTT | TRBV6-6 | once | 13 | . | TRBJ1-1
CSVETRYEQYF | TGCAGCGTTGAGACTAGGTACGAGCAGTACTTC | TRBV29-1 | once | 11 | . | TRBJ2-7
CASSYSQVNTEAFF | TGTGCCAGCAGTTACTCACAGGTTAACACTGAAGCTTTCTTT | TRBV6-5 | . | 14 | . | TRBJ1-1
CASSARLEVSGNTIYF | TGTGCCAGCAGCGCCCGGCTGGAGGTTTCTGGAAACACCATATATTTT | TRBV9 | . | 16 | . | TRBJ1-3
CASSQGTGGISYNEQFF | TGCGCCAGCAGCCAAGGGACAGGTGGCATATCCTACAATGAGCAGTTCTTC | TRBV4-3 | . | 17 | TRBD1 | TRBJ2-1
CAWSKGQANQPQHF | TGTGCCTGGAGTAAGGGACAGGCTAATCAGCCCCAGCATTTT | TRBV30 | . | 14 | TRBD1 | TRBJ1-5
CASSNRDRGYEQYF | TGTGCCAGCAGCAACCGGGACAGGGGCTACGAGCAGTACTTC | TRBV13 | . | 14 | TRBD1 | TRBJ2-7
CASSSGQGTGELFF | TGTGCCAGCAGCTCCGGGCAGGGCACCGGGGAGCTGTTTTTT | TRBV11-3 | . | 14 | . | TRBJ2-2
CASSSSGTGIGGYTF | TGTGCCAGCAGTTCCTCCGGGACAGGGATTGGAGGCTACACCTTC | TRBV28 | once | 15 | TRBD1 | TRBJ1-2
CSVAGGWDNEQFF | TGCAGCGTCGCAGGGGGTTGGGACAATGAGCAGTTCTTC | TRBV29-1 | . | 13 | TRBD1 | TRBJ2-1
CASSPIDPRETQYF | TGTGCCAGCTCACCAATAGATCCCCGGGAGACCCAGTACTTC | TRBV18 | . | 14 | . | TRBJ2-5
CSVVATTGNGYTF | TGCAGCGTTGTGGCGACGACAGGGAACGGCTACACCTTC | TRBV29-1 | once | 13 | TRBD1 | TRBJ1-2
CASSLGSAGELFF | TGCGCCAGCAGCTTGGGATCGGCCGGGGAGCTGTTTTTT | TRBV5-1 | few | 13 | . | TRBJ2-2
CASSLGIEHEQYF | TGTGCCAGCAGCTTGGGCATCGAACACGAGCAGTACTTC | TRBV11-3 | . | 13 | . | TRBJ2-7
CSSSFGVSGTDYEQYF | TGTTCCAGCAGCTTCGGTGTTTCCGGGACAGACTACGAGCAGTACTTC | TRBV7-9 | . | 16 | TRBD1 | TRBJ2-7
CASSKGGRRQETQYF | TGTGCCAGCAGCAAAGGGGGGCGCAGGCAAGAGACCCAGTACTTC | TRBV21-1 | . | 15 | . | TRBJ2-5